This TCR beta chain was documented in a study of neoadjuvant nivolumab and ipilimumab in lung cancer. Sequencing was performed with immunoSEQ multiplex PCR; in TCRdb, only in-frame clones are kept and a portion is missing. This table holds some 37,000 clones, roughly nine tenths found once. A remark on this clone: Its target is unknown.

Germline CDR1 reads MNHEY; CDR2 reads SMNVEV (reference sequence). With 3 bases clipped from V and 7 bases from J, the junction kept 14 bases outside the gene matches. This CDR3 is 16 amino acids long. The study, taken as a whole, reports: TCR richness and clonality were higher in tumors than adjacent uninvolved lung. Only two of four nivolumab-treated tumors gained richness and clonality by surgery.

The TCR originated in an adult with non-small cell lung cancer. The chain joins TRBV27 to TRBJ1-1; TRBD1 agrees at 7 bases. Sequenced material: peripheral blood, taken before neoadjuvant nivolumab, alone or with ipilimumab. The CDR3 spells CASSFLVPGQTNEAFF. The CDR3 nucleotides read TGTGCCAGCAGTTTTTTAGTTCCGGGACAGACGAATGAAGCTTTCTTT.